Following are 4 T cell receptor beta chains from one sample sequenced in a study of T cell changes during pregnancy in multiple sclerosis. Using immunoSEQ multiplex PCR, the repertoire was profiled, and TCRdb retains in-frame clones only, with some absent. This table holds tens of thousands of clones, about 92% found once. This sample comprised CD8+ T cells from peripheral blood mononuclear cells, obtained in the third trimester of pregnancy. The receptor set was obtained from a female donor with multiple sclerosis, enrolled in a pregnancy study.

This chain links TRBV4-2 with TRBJ2-2; TRBD1 matches 7 bases. The CDR3 spans 17 residues. CDR1 is LGHNA and CDR2 is YNFKEQ in the germline V gene. V lost 0 bases and J lost 4; bases outside the gene matches: 8. The CDR3 nucleotides are TGTGCCAGCAGCCAAGATTACCAGGGGGACCTCACCGGGGAGCTGTTTTTT. This gives the protein CASSQDYQGDLTGELFF.

The sample holds one count of this clone. The chain recombines TRBV5-6 with TRBJ2-7; TRBD1 aligns across 10 bases. J lost 6 bases, V lost 4 bases, and 7 bases had no gene match. The CDR3 runs to 14 residues. Germline assignment: CDR1 SGHDT and CDR2 YYEEEE. The CDR3 nucleotides are TGTGCCAGCAGCATCGGGACAGGGGCTCTCGAGCAGTACTTC. Translating it yields CASSIGTGALEQYF.

The chain uses TRBV5-1 and TRBJ2-7, with TRBD1 identical over 7 bases. CDR3 length: 13 amino acids. V lost 6 bases, J lost 2 bases, and 5 bases stayed unmatched. The germline gives CDR1 SGHRS, CDR2 YFSETQ. The CDR3 protein is CASTPTGTYEQYF. CDR3 nucleotide sequence: TGCGCCAGCACCCCGACAGGGACCTACGAGCAGTACTTC.

This chain connects TRBV9 to TRBJ2-1; 9 positions agree with TRBD2. The V gene end was trimmed by 1 base and the J gene end by 9 bases; junction bases not matched to a gene: 17. Per germline, CDR1 SGDLS and CDR2 YYNGEE. This CDR3 has 18 amino acids. The CDR3 nucleotides read TGTGCCAGCAGCGTATACCGGGCTAGCGGGGCCATATTGGGTGAGCAGTTCTTC. As protein: CASSVYRASGAILGEQFF.